This T cell receptor (beta chain) was observed in a study of response to subunit inactivated influenza vaccine. Findings of the study overall: It was the authors' suggestion that each seasonal influenza vaccination recruits few new T cells.

A word on this clonotype: Its antigen is unidentified.

Per the germline V gene, CDR1 is SGDLS and CDR2 is YYNGEE. The CDR3 sequence is 14 residues long. V lost 2 bases, J lost 6 bases, and 4 bases stayed unmatched. One entry per CDR3 protein, called by TCRdb with MiXCR from the RT-PCR reads. The sample yields under 500,000 distinct CDR3 sequences, 9.5% to 13% seen once. The TCR was taken from a man aged 45-65 years who received an inactivated influenza vaccine. The sample here was PBMCs from blood, taken more than 35 days after vaccination. The gene calls are TRBV9 and TRBJ2-3; 9 nucleotides match TRBD2. In nucleotides, the CDR3 is TGTGCCAGCAGCGTTAAGGCGGGGGGGGATACGCAGTATTTT. It encodes CASSVKAGGDTQYF.